This T cell receptor beta chain was obtained from a study of PD-1 blockade in classical Hodgkin lymphoma. Study overall: The nivolumab dose that patients received was 3 mg/kg, given intravenously every 2 weeks. Overall study findings and caveats: Newly diagnosed patients and complete responders had comparable diversity at baseline. While CD8+ TCR diversity did not rise significantly by C4D1, CD4+ TCR diversity did.

Only in-frame clones appear in the TCRdb table, and some are missing; sequencing was by immunoSEQ multiplex PCR. The table has 23,000 or so clones, more than 65% seen once; the top ten hold 22%. As for time point: cycle 4 day 1 (C4D1), after 5 to 7 weeks of nivolumab. Brentuximab vedotin exposure varied among the patients, all of whom had relapsed after autologous stem cell transplantation. This clone turned up a few times. What it binds is not known. Germline lookup yields CDR1 MDHEN and CDR2 SYDVKM. V lost 8 bases and J lost 2; bases outside the gene matches: 12. CDR3 size: 16 residues. This receptor was taken from a human donor with classical Hodgkin lymphoma. Sequences were derived from peripheral blood mononuclear cells (PBMCs), sampled before the fourth cycle of nivolumab. The V call is TRBV28, the J call TRBJ1-5; 7 bases are shared with TRBD1. The CDR3 loop reads CASSTAEGAGNQPQHF. The CDR3 coding sequence is TGTGCCAGCTCAACCGCGGAGGGGGCCGGCAATCAGCCCCAGCATTTT.